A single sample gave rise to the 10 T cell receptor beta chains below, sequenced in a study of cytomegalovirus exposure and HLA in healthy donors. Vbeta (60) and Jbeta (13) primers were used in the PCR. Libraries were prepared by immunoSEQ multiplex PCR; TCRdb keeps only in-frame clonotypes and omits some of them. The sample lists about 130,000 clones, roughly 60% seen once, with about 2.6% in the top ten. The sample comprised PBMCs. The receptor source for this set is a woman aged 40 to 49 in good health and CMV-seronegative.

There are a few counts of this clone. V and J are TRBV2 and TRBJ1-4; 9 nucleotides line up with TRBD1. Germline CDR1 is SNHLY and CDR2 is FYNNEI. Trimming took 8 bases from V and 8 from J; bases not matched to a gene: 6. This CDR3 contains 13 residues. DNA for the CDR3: TGTGCCAGCCGCGGGACAGGGAACGAAAAACTGTTTTTT. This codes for CASRGTGNEKLFF.

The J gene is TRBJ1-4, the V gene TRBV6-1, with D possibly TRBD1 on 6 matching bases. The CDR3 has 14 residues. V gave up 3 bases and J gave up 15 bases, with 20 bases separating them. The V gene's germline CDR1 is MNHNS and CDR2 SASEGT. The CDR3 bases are TGTGCCAGCAGTGAGGGGCTCGACAGGTCGCGATTGTTTTTT. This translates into CASSEGLDRSRLFF.

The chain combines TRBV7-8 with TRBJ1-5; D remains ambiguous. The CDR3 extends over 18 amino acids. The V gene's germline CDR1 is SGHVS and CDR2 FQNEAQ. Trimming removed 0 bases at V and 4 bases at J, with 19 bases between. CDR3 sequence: CASSLARRANGLNQPQHF. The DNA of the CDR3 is TGTGCCAGCAGCTTAGCGCGGCGGGCCAATGGGCTTAATCAGCCCCAGCATTTT.

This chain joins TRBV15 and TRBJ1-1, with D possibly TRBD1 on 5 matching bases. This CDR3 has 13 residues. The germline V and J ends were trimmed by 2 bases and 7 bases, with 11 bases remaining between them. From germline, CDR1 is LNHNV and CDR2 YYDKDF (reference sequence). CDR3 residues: CATSRSPGYEAFF. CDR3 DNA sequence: TGTGCCACCAGCAGATCTCCAGGGTATGAAGCTTTCTTT.

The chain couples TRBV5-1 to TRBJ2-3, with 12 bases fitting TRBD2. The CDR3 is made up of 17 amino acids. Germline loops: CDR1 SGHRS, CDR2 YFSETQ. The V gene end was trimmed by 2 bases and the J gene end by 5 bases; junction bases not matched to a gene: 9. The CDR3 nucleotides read TGCGCCAGCAGCTTTCTCTCTAGCGGGGGGGCCATAGATACGCAGTATTTT. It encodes CASSFLSSGGAIDTQYF.

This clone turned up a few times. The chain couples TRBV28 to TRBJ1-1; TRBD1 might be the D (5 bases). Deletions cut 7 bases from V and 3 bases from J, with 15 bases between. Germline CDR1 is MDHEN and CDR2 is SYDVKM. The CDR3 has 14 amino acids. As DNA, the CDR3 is TGTGCCAGCACCTCTCGGGGGGGGTACACTGAAGCTTTCTTT. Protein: CASTSRGGYTEAFF.

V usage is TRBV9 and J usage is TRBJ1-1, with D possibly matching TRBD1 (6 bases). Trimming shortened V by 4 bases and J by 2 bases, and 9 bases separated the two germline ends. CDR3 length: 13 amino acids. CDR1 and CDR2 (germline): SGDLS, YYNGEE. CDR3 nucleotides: TGTGCCAGCAGCCCGGGGACAAACACTGAAGCTTTCTTT. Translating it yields CASSPGTNTEAFF.

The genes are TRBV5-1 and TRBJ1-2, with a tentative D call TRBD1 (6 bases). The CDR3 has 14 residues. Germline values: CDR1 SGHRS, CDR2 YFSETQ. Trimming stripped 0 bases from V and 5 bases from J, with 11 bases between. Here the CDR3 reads CASSLGDKSYGYTF. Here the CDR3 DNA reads TGCGCCAGCAGCTTGGGGGACAAGAGTTATGGCTACACCTTC. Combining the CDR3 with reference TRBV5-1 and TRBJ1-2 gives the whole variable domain KAGVTQTPRYLIKTRGQQVTLSCSPISGHRSVSWYQQTPGQGLQFLFEYFSETQRNKGNFPGRFSGRQFSNSRSEMNVSTLELGDSALYLCASSLGDKSYGYTFGSGTRLTVV.

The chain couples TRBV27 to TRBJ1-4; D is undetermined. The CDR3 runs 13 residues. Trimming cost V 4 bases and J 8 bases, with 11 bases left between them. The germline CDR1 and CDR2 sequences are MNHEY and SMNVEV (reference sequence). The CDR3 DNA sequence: TGTGCCAGCAGTTCCGGACTGCTAGAAAAACTGTTTTTT. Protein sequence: CASSSGLLEKLFF.

CDR3 protein: CASSPGTGRNEQFF. The CDR3 DNA is TGTGCCAGCTCACCTGGGACAGGACGCAATGAGCAGTTCTTC. The chain carries TRBV18 and TRBJ2-1; TRBD1 matches at 8 bases. The CDR3 spans 14 residues. Trimming took 3 bases from V and 6 from J; bases not matched to a gene: 4. Germline CDR1 reads KGHSH; CDR2 reads LQKENI.